A selection of T cell receptor beta chains follows, all from one sample in a study of blood T cell repertoires in COVID-19. The data were produced by immunoSEQ multiplex PCR, yet TCRdb's version contains in-frame clones alone and is incomplete. The sample consists of approximately 360,000 clones, roughly 89% of them appearing once. The sequencing sample was made of peripheral blood. Receptors were obtained from a man in his late teens or twenties with active or convalescent COVID-19. Each CDR3 is given with its conserved first and last residue. The D gene is left open where the match is weak. Size tells how often a clone was seen (once, few, many) or the class of an expanded clone, and some rows leave it out.

v_gene	d_gene	abundance	j_gene	CDR3nt	CDR3aa
TRBV9	TRBD1	NA	TRBJ2-1	TGTGCCAGCAGCGTAGAGGGACAGTCCTACAATGAGCAGTTCTTC	CASSVEGQSYNEQFF
TRBV29-1	NA	NA	TRBJ1-1	TGCAGCGTCTTTAGGGGATTGAACACTGAAGCTTTCTTT	CSVFRGLNTEAFF
TRBV4-3	NA	once	TRBJ2-3	TGCGCCAGCAGCGAAGACCGGCGGGATACGCAGTATTTT	CASSEDRRDTQYF
TRBV7-2	NA	once	TRBJ2-5	TGTGCCAGCAGCTTAGCAAGAACAGAAGAGACCCAGTACTTC	CASSLARTEETQYF
TRBV13	NA	once	TRBJ2-1	TGTGCCAGCAGCTGGGGACGGGGGAATGAGCAGTTCTTC	CASSWGRGNEQFF
TRBV14	TRBD1	NA	TRBJ2-7	TGTGCCAGCAGCCCGGGACAGGGGAAGTACGAGCAGTACTTC	CASSPGQGKYEQYF
TRBV7-2	TRBD1	NA	TRBJ1-1	TGTGCCAGCAGCTTGATCCAGGGGGGCACTGAAGCTTTCTTT	CASSLIQGGTEAFF
TRBV24-1	TRBD1	NA	TRBJ2-5	TGTGCCACCAGTGATTTGCATCAGGGGGACGAGACCCAGTACTTC	CATSDLHQGDETQYF
TRBV2	NA	NA	TRBJ1-1	TGTGCCAGCAGGACCCAGGGCTTGAACACTGAAGCTTTCTTT	CASRTQGLNTEAFF
TRBV3-1/TRBV3-2	NA	NA	TRBJ2-1	TGTGCCAGCAGCCAACCTCACAGGGTTGAGCAGTTCTTC	CASSQPHRVEQFF
TRBV19	NA	NA	TRBJ1-2	TGTGCCAGCAATATAGGAAACAGCCCTAACCATGGCTACACCTTC	CASNIGNSPNHGYTF
TRBV19	NA	NA	TRBJ1-1	TGTGCCAGTAGTATATCCAGCACTGAAGCTTTCTTT	CASSISSTEAFF
TRBV11-2	TRBD1	NA	TRBJ1-4	TGTGCCAGCAGCGCCGCCGGGACAGGGGCCCCCGGTGAAAAACTGTTTTTT	CASSAAGTGAPGEKLFF
TRBV24-1	TRBD1	once	TRBJ2-1	TGTGCCACCTGGGACAGGGGTGGGAATGAGCAGTTCTTC	CATWDRGGNEQFF
TRBV27	TRBD1	NA	TRBJ2-5	TGTGCCAGCAGAAGGACAGGGACAGAGACCCAGTACTTC	CASRRTGTETQYF
TRBV19	TRBD1	NA	TRBJ1-5	TGTGCCAGTAGCCATCGGGGGGACAGGGTGTATCAGCCCCAGCATTTT	CASSHRGDRVYQPQHF
TRBV24-1	NA	once	TRBJ2-3	TGTGCCACCAGTGATTGGGATGGGAGTTTCACAGATACGCAGTATTTT	CATSDWDGSFTDTQYF
TRBV11-3	NA	NA	TRBJ2-1	TGTGCCAGCAGCCCTGGCAGGGACTCCTACAATGAGCAGTTCTTC	CASSPGRDSYNEQFF
TRBV9	NA	NA	TRBJ1-1	TGTGCCAGCACCGACGGGGTTTCCGCTGAAGCTTTCTTT	CASTDGVSAEAFF
TRBV20-1	NA	many	TRBJ1-1	TGCAGTGCTTCCCAACTGCTTGAAGCTTTCTTT	CSASQLLEAFF
TRBV5-1	TRBD1	NA	TRBJ1-2	TGCGCCAGCAGCCAGGGACAGGGCGGTCATGGCTACACCTTC	CASSQGQGGHGYTF
TRBV6-5	NA	NA	TRBJ1-2	TGTGCCAGCAGTTACGCGGACAGAGTCTATGGCTACACCTTC	CASSYADRVYGYTF
TRBV12-3/TRBV12-4	TRBD1	NA	TRBJ1-1	TGTGCCAGCAGTTTGAGGGGGCCCACTGAAGCTTTCTTT	CASSLRGPTEAFF
TRBV7-2	TRBD1	NA	TRBJ2-2	TGTGCCAGCAGCTTAGGGACAGGGAAGAACACCGGGGAGCTGTTTTTT	CASSLGTGKNTGELFF
TRBV30	NA	NA	TRBJ2-5	TGTGCCTACCACAGGGGAGGACAAGAGACCCAGTACTTC	CAYHRGGQETQYF
TRBV19	TRBD2	NA	TRBJ2-1	TGTGCCAGTAGTTTAAGGACTAGCGGCAATGAGCAGTTCTTC	CASSLRTSGNEQFF
TRBV19	TRBD1	NA	TRBJ1-2	TGTGCCAGTAGTCTAGACAGGGATGATGGCTACACCTTC	CASSLDRDDGYTF
TRBV11-3	TRBD2	few	TRBJ2-3	TGTGCCAGCAGCTTATCTGGACTAGCGGGAGGTGATGGCACAGATACGCAGTATTTT	CASSLSGLAGGDGTDTQYF
TRBV5-1	NA	NA	TRBJ2-7	TGCGCCAGCACCCCCGGGGGTTCAACCTACGAGCAGTACTTC	CASTPGGSTYEQYF
TRBV7-2	NA	NA	TRBJ1-3	TGTGCCAGCAGCTTCGGGACAACAGGAAACACCATATATTTT	CASSFGTTGNTIYF
TRBV6-6	NA	NA	TRBJ1-2	TGTGCCAGCAGCTCCACAGAAAACTATGGCTACACCTTC	CASSSTENYGYTF
TRBV3-1/TRBV3-2	TRBD2	NA	TRBJ2-2	TGTGCCAGCAGCCTACCTAGCGGAATAAACACCGGGGAGCTGTTTTTT	CASSLPSGINTGELFF
TRBV3-1/TRBV3-2	NA	NA	TRBJ1-3	TGTGCCAGCAGCAACCGGGGAGGTGGGAACACCATATATTTT	CASSNRGGGNTIYF
TRBV2	TRBD1	NA	TRBJ1-2	TGTGCCAGCAGCCTGGGACAGAGGTATGGCTACACCTTC	CASSLGQRYGYTF
TRBV3-1/TRBV3-2	NA	NA	TRBJ1-4	TGTGCCAGCAGCCAACACGGTGAAAAACTGTTTTTT	CASSQHGEKLFF
TRBV4-1	TRBD1	NA	TRBJ1-3	TGCGCCAGCAGCCAAGCCGGGACAGCTGGAAACACCATATATTTT	CASSQAGTAGNTIYF
TRBV3-1/TRBV3-2	NA	NA	TRBJ2-5	TGTGCCAGCAGCCAAGACCGGGAGACCCAGTACTTC	CASSQDRETQYF
TRBV18	NA	few	TRBJ1-4	TGTGCCAGCTCACCACCACAGGGTTTCCGTGAAAAACTGTTTTTT	CASSPPQGFREKLFF
TRBV24-1	NA	NA	TRBJ2-3	TGTGCCACCAGTGACCCCCAATGGCTTACGCAGTATTTT	CATSDPQWLTQYF
TRBV7-9	NA	NA	TRBJ1-2	TGTGCCAGCAGCCCCAGGACAGCTGGCTACACCTTC	CASSPRTAGYTF
TRBV7-2	NA	NA	TRBJ2-1	TGTGCCAGCAGCCAAGGAGTAGCATACTACAATGAGCAGTTCTTC	CASSQGVAYYNEQFF
TRBV28	NA	NA	TRBJ1-1	TGTGCCAGCAGTTTATGGGGACACCATCCGACTGAAGCTTTCTTT	CASSLWGHHPTEAFF
TRBV18	TRBD1	few	TRBJ1-1	TGTGCCAGCTCACCCGACAGGGTAATAAGTACTGAAGCTTTCTTT	CASSPDRVISTEAFF
TRBV15	TRBD1	NA	TRBJ1-2	TGTGCCACCAGCAGAAGACAGGGGGCCTACTATGGCTACACCTTC	CATSRRQGAYYGYTF
TRBV16	TRBD1	NA	TRBJ1-6	TGTGCCAGCAGCCAAAGTGGTCAACAGGGGTCACCCCTCCACTTT	CASSQSGQQGSPLHF
TRBV24-1	NA	NA	TRBJ1-6	TGTGCCACCAGTGCGGGGGGGCGCGGTTCACCCCTCCACTTT	CATSAGGRGSPLHF